This T cell receptor (beta chain) was documented in a study of cytomegalovirus exposure and HLA in healthy donors. Findings of the study overall: The listing of 150 to 200 TCR beta chains classed them as cytomegalovirus-associated. Researchers reported from a later analysis that most CMV-associated TCR beta chains appeared HLA-restricted. DRB1 showed the most TCR associations and HLA-C the fewest in a later analysis, as rates varied by HLA locus. Earlier analysis yielded a pattern in which most TCR beta V segments were productive about 90% or about 30% of the time.

CDR1 SGHRS and CDR2 YFSETQ come from the germline V gene. The trim removed 9 bases at V and 3 bases at J, leaving 7 bases unmatched. The length of the CDR3 is 14 residues. In the PCR, 60 Vbeta and 13 Jbeta primers were used. Profiling relied on immunoSEQ multiplex PCR, and the TCRdb table lists in-frame clones only, not all of them. Its clone listing holds around 140,000 clones. As to this clone: Its antigen is unidentified.

The V call is TRBV5-1, the J call TRBJ2-2, with 8 bases identical to TRBD1. Sequencing was done on a sample of PBMCs. This clonotype was obtained from a woman aged 50 to 60 in good health and CMV-seronegative. For the CDR3, the DNA is TGCGCCACCTCCCTGGACAGGGACACCGGGGAGCTGTTTTTT. Amino acids: CATSLDRDTGELFF.